What follows are 27 T cell receptor beta chains derived from one specimen sequenced in a study. TCRdb reprocessed the RT-PCR reads with MiXCR, giving one entry per CDR3 protein. The table has about 700,000 distinct CDR3 sequences, more than 13% seen once. The sequencing sample was made of memory CD4+ T cells from blood. The receptors stem from a female donor in good health, serving as a healthy control.

The CDR3 bases are TGTGCCAGCAGCACGGGACTAGCGGGCTCTTTGGGGGGTACGCAGTATTTT. Translating gives CASSTGLAGSLGGTQYF. This chain connects TRBV5-5 to TRBJ2-3; 12 bases align to TRBD2. V lost 4 bases to trimming and J lost 8 bases; unmatched junction nucleotides: 14. Germline V lookup: CDR1 SGHKS, CDR2 YYEKEE (reference sequence). The CDR3 length is 17 residues.

V usage is TRBV9 and J usage is TRBJ2-5, with D possibly TRBD2 on 6 matching bases. V lost 3 bases, J lost 3 bases, and 12 bases lay in between. The CDR3 sequence is 14 residues long. Germline CDR1 and CDR2: SGDLS and YYNGEE. Here the CDR3 DNA reads TGTGCCAGCAGCGGACGGGGACTCGAAGAGACCCAGTACTTC. Protein sequence: CASSGRGLEETQYF. Full variable domain (remainder filled in from reference TRBV9 and TRBJ2-5): DSGVTQTPKHLITATGQRVTLRCSPRSGDLSVYWYQQSLDQGLQFLIQYYNGEERAKGNILERFSAQQFPDLHSELNLSSLELGDSALYFCASSGRGLEETQYFGPGTRLLVL.

V is TRBV5-5 and J is TRBJ1-2, with 8 bases fitting TRBD1. Germline CDR1 reads SGHKS; CDR2 reads YYEKEE (reference sequence). V was clipped by 5 bases and J by 6 bases; unmatched bases: 12. The CDR3 totals 15 residues. The CDR3 loop is CASRYLTGTGDGYTF. For the CDR3, the DNA is TGTGCCAGCAGATATTTAACCGGGACAGGAGATGGCTACACCTTC.

The V gene is TRBV6-1, the J gene TRBJ1-5; D remains ambiguous. Germline loops: CDR1 MNHNS, CDR2 SASEGT. Trimming left V 3 bases short and J 4 bases short, with 7 bases between. The CDR3 is 13 residues long. The CDR3 is CASSDRFNQPQHF. CDR3 coding DNA: TGTGCCAGCAGTGATCGTTTTAATCAGCCCCAGCATTTT.

This clonotype has a count of ten or more. This chain joins TRBV6-5 and TRBJ2-7; D is unresolved. Germline CDR1 and CDR2: MNHEY and SVGAGI. Trimming removed 0 bases at V and 5 bases at J, with 8 bases between. This CDR3 is built from 13 residues. This chain's CDR3 is CASSYSRQHEQYF. The CDR3 coding sequence is TGTGCCAGCAGTTACTCTAGGCAGCACGAGCAGTACTTC.

At least ten counts were recorded for this clonotype. The V and J genes are TRBV7-2 and TRBJ2-3; D remains ambiguous. V lost 5 bases, J lost 6 bases, and 12 bases lay in between. The CDR3 has 13 residues. The V gene's germline CDR1 is SGHTA and CDR2 FQGNSA. CDR3 in DNA: TGTGCCAGCAGCCAACTCGAAGTGGATACGCAGTATTTT. Its protein product is CASSQLEVDTQYF.

This clonotype was recorded at least ten times. J is TRBJ1-2 and V is TRBV15, with D hard to call. Trimming removed 0 bases from V and 4 bases from J, with 3 bases in between. CDR1 LNHNV and CDR2 YYDKDF come from the germline V gene (reference sequence). The CDR3 is 12 amino acids. As DNA, the CDR3 is TGTGCCACCAGCAGAGACAGCTATGGCTACACCTTC. Translated: CATSRDSYGYTF.

The genes are TRBV27 and TRBJ2-7, with 11 nucleotides matching TRBD2. The germline V gene has CDR1 MNHEY and CDR2 SMNVEV (reference sequence). V shed 5 bases and J 2 bases; nucleotides not matched to a gene: 8. The length of the CDR3 is 16 residues. CDR3 amino acids: CASSPGTSGDPYEQYF. DNA for the CDR3: TGTGCCAGCAGTCCCGGGACTAGCGGAGACCCCTACGAGCAGTACTTC.

This clonotype was found many times. The CDR3 DNA reads as TGCAGCGTTGCCCCAGGGGGAATAAATGAGCAGTTCTTC. Translation gives CSVAPGGINEQFF. The V gene is TRBV29-1, the J gene TRBJ2-1; 7 bases fit TRBD1. Per germline, CDR1 SQVTM and CDR2 ANQGSEA. This CDR3 spans 13 amino acids. Trimming at V came to 4 bases and at J to 7 bases, leaving 7 bases not matched to a gene.

The chain links TRBV7-9 to TRBJ1-2, with TRBD1 matching 12 bases. V was pared by 4 bases and J by 7 bases, with 7 bases of the junction left unmatched. The germline CDR1 and CDR2 sequences are SEHNR and FQNEAQ (reference sequence). The CDR3 sequence is 15 residues long. The CDR3 nucleotides read TGTGCCAGCAGCTATCCGGGACAGGGGGCGATTGGCTACACCTTC. Amino acid sequence: CASSYPGQGAIGYTF. The full variable domain, in which reference TRBV7-9 and TRBJ1-2 provide the parts outside the CDR3, is DTGVSQNPRHKITKRGQNVTFRCDPISEHNRLYWYRQTLGQGPEFLTYFQNEAQLEKSRLLSDRFSAERPKGSFSTLEIQRTEQGDSAMYLCASSYPGQGAIGYTFGSGTRLTVV.

This sequence joins TRBV7-2 and TRBJ2-1; 11 positions match TRBD2. Germline V gene lookup returns CDR1 SGHTA and CDR2 FQGNSA. The CDR3 totals 17 residues. V lost 5 bases and J lost 6; bases outside the gene matches: 12. The CDR3 sequence: CASSPRLAGGAGNEQFF. The CDR3 DNA sequence: TGTGCCAGCAGCCCCCGGCTAGCGGGAGGAGCTGGCAATGAGCAGTTCTTC.

This clonotype was recorded a few times. The V call is TRBV5-1, the J call TRBJ2-7; D ambiguous. The germline CDR1 and CDR2 sequences are SGHRS and YFSETQ. Trimming cost V 0 bases and J 3 bases, with 13 bases left between them. The CDR3 extends over 15 amino acids. CDR3 bases: TGCGCCAGCAGCTTGGACCTGACTGGCCACTACGAGCAGTACTTC. Protein product: CASSLDLTGHYEQYF.

The rearrangement joins TRBV20-1 to TRBJ2-5; TRBD1 aligns across 7 bases. Germline loops: CDR1 DFQATT, CDR2 SNEGSKA (reference sequence). This CDR3 has 16 amino acids. V lost 0 bases to trimming and J lost 3 bases; unmatched junction nucleotides: 10. In DNA form, the CDR3 reads TGCAGTGCTAGAGATAGGGGGCTAGCAGCGAAAGAGACCCAGTACTTC. This gives the protein CSARDRGLAAKETQYF.

The sample holds a few counts of this clonotype. The chain employs TRBV7-2 and TRBJ2-5, with 7 bases that match TRBD2. Germline V lookup: CDR1 SGHTA, CDR2 FQGNSA. Trimming took 1 base from V and 9 from J; bases not matched to a gene: 8. This CDR3 comprises 14 residues. CDR3 bases: TGTGCCAGCAGCTTAGAGGGGCGGGAGCCCCCCCAGTACTTC. It codes for CASSLEGREPPQYF.

This clonotype was picked up many times. The CDR3 here is CASSLAGGNYGYTF. CDR3 DNA sequence: TGTGCCAGCAGTTTAGCCGGGGGGAACTATGGCTACACCTTC. The chain combines TRBV27 with TRBJ1-2, with D possibly TRBD1 on 5 matching bases. This CDR3 contains 14 residues. Trimming cost V 2 bases and J 2 bases, with 9 bases left between them. Per the germline V gene, CDR1 is MNHEY and CDR2 is SMNVEV (reference sequence).

This clonotype was seen at least ten times. The genes are TRBV7-9 and TRBJ2-5; tentatively, D is TRBD1 (5 bases). CDR1 SEHNR and CDR2 FQNEAQ come from the germline V gene (reference sequence). The CDR3 runs to 12 residues. V gave up 5 bases and J gave up 4 bases, with 8 bases separating them. In DNA form, the CDR3 reads TGTGCCAGCAGCCCCCAGGGAGAGACCCAGTACTTC. Its translation: CASSPQGETQYF.

Only a few counts were recorded for this clonotype. The gene calls are TRBV2 and TRBJ2-3; 11 bases align to TRBD2. The CDR3 sequence is 16 residues long. Germline V gene data show CDR1 as SNHLY and CDR2 as FYNNEI. With V trimmed by 6 bases and J by 7 bases, 12 bases remained unmatched. CDR3 amino acids: CASRETSGSDPNTQYF. CDR3 coding DNA: TGTGCCAGCAGAGAAACTAGCGGGAGCGATCCGAATACGCAGTATTTT.

The rearrangement joins TRBV7-9 to TRBJ1-2; TRBD1 agrees at 7 bases. CDR3 length: 15 amino acids. In germline, CDR1 is SEHNR, CDR2 FQNEAQ (reference sequence). V lost 6 bases and J lost 8; bases outside the gene matches: 15. This chain's CDR3 is CASSLEEQGISGYTF. The CDR3, as DNA: TGTGCCAGCAGTCTCGAGGAACAGGGGATTTCGGGCTACACCTTC.

The J gene is TRBJ1-4, the V gene TRBV20-1, with no clear D. CDR3 length equals 14 residues. Germline V gives CDR1 DFQATT, CDR2 SNEGSKA (reference sequence). Deletions cut 4 bases from V and 4 bases from J, with 13 bases between. The CDR3, as DNA: TGCAGTGCTAAGAGCGTTAATGATAATGAAAAACTGTTTTTT. Its protein product is CSAKSVNDNEKLFF.

This clonotype was picked up many times. The J gene is TRBJ2-7, the V gene TRBV4-3; 8 nucleotides line up with TRBD1. The CDR3 is made up of 14 amino acids. V trimming: 4 bases; J trimming: 1 base; junction bases outside the gene matches: 3. Germline lookup yields CDR1 LGHNA and CDR2 YSLEER. CDR3: CASSRDRRSYEQYF. CDR3 DNA: TGCGCCAGCAGCCGGGACAGGAGATCCTACGAGCAGTACTTC.

V usage is TRBV27 and J usage is TRBJ2-5; the match to TRBD1 covers 8 bases. The J segment lost 6 bases and the V segment lost 5 bases, leaving 17 bases of the junction unmatched. Germline-derived CDR1 and CDR2 are MNHEY and SMNVEV (reference sequence). There are 17 residues in the CDR3. The CDR3 nucleotides are TGTGCCAGCAGTCCCCGGACAGGGAACACCCTCACCAAGACCCAGTACTTC. It is translated as CASSPRTGNTLTKTQYF.

This clonotype occurred a few times. The J gene is TRBJ2-1, the V gene TRBV6-1; 8 bases fit TRBD2. The CDR3 has 16 amino acids. V lost 3 bases to trimming and J lost 6 bases; unmatched junction nucleotides: 10. Germline values: CDR1 MNHNS, CDR2 SASEGT. The CDR3 nucleotides are TGTGCCAGCAGTGATCCTCTAGCGGGTTTCCTCAATGAGCAGTTCTTC. Encoded protein: CASSDPLAGFLNEQFF.

This clonotype has at least ten counts. The chain combines TRBV4-3 with TRBJ2-5, with 10 nucleotides matching TRBD2. Germline values: CDR1 LGHNA, CDR2 YSLEER. V lost 2 bases and J lost 5; bases outside the gene matches: 5. This CDR3 region has 15 residues. The DNA of the CDR3 is TGCGCCAGCAGCCAACTAGCGGGAGAGGGTGAGACCCAGTACTTC. It is translated as CASSQLAGEGETQYF.

V gene TRBV7-2 combines with J gene TRBJ1-1; 8 positions agree with TRBD1. V shed 2 bases and J 4 bases; nucleotides not matched to a gene: 6. The CDR3 loop spans 15 amino acids. Germline lookup yields CDR1 SGHTA and CDR2 FQGNSA. The CDR3 sequence is CASSLIGQGGTEAFF. The CDR3 nucleotides read TGTGCCAGCAGCTTAATTGGACAGGGTGGCACTGAAGCTTTCTTT.

This clonotype has more than one count but fewer than ten. The chain has TRBV6-5 and TRBJ2-5, with TRBD1 identical over 8 bases. CDR3 length: 15 amino acids. With V trimmed by 5 bases and J by 5 bases, 10 bases remained unmatched. Germline CDR1 and CDR2: MNHEY and SVGAGI. The CDR3 sequence is CASSPRPGGHETQYF. The CDR3 nucleotides read TGTGCCAGCAGTCCTCGTCCAGGGGGCCACGAGACCCAGTACTTC.

In its sample, this clonotype was seen a few times. The chain combines TRBV7-8 with TRBJ2-2, with D possibly TRBD2 on 6 matching bases. Germline CDR1 is SGHVS and CDR2 is FQNEAQ. This CDR3 region has 17 residues. V lost 7 bases, J lost 3 bases, and 21 bases lay in between. This CDR3 reads CASTPSGSPRYTGELFF. The CDR3 bases are TGTGCCAGCACCCCCAGCGGGTCACCGCGGTACACCGGGGAGCTGTTTTTT.

This clonotype has a handful of counts. This chain connects TRBV20-1 to TRBJ1-3, with a weak D call TRBD1 (6 bases). The CDR3 is 15 amino acids. Germline assignment: CDR1 DFQATT and CDR2 SNEGSKA (reference sequence). V dropped 6 bases and J dropped 4 bases, with 19 bases sitting between them. Here the CDR3 reads CSARLPGAQGNTIYF. For the CDR3, the DNA is TGCAGTGCCCGACTTCCAGGGGCGCAGGGAAACACCATATATTTT.